What follows are 29 T cell receptor beta chains derived from one specimen sequenced in a study of cytomegalovirus exposure and HLA in healthy donors. PCR was performed using 60 Vbeta and 13 Jbeta primers. Sequencing was performed with immunoSEQ multiplex PCR; in TCRdb, only in-frame clones are kept and a portion is missing. The sample consists of approximately 300,000 clones, about four fifths of them appearing once. The sequenced material came from PBMCs. The receptors were sampled from a girl aged 2-15 years in good health and CMV-seronegative.

The gene calls are TRBV19 and TRBJ1-2, with 8 bases aligning to TRBD1. Unmatched junction bases numbered 6, after V lost 4 bases and J lost 8 bases. CDR3 length: 13 amino acids. Per the germline V gene, CDR1 is LNHDA and CDR2 is SQIVND (reference sequence). The CDR3 DNA is TGTGCCAGTAGTAGCCAGGGGGCCGAAGGCTACACCTTC. Translation: CASSSQGAEGYTF. The whole variable domain, filled in from reference TRBV19 and TRBJ1-2, reads DGGITQSPKYLFRKEGQNVTLSCEQNLNHDAMYWYRQDPGQGLRLIYYSQIVNDFQKGDIAEGYSVSREKKESFPLTVTSAQKNPTAFYLCASSSQGAEGYTFGSGTRLTVV.

The genes are TRBV11-2 and TRBJ2-3, with D tentatively TRBD1 (6 bases). Trimming cost V 2 bases and J 0 bases, with 9 bases left between them. There are 15 residues in the CDR3. Germline-derived CDR1 and CDR2 are SGHAT and FQNNGV. The CDR3 sequence: CASSLRGSSTDTQYF. The CDR3 DNA reads as TGTGCCAGCAGCTTAAGGGGGTCTAGCACAGATACGCAGTATTTT.

This rearrangement joins TRBV28 to TRBJ2-2; D gene unclear. V was shortened by 6 bases and J by 2 bases, with 16 bases between the two germline ends. Germline V gives CDR1 MDHEN, CDR2 SYDVKM. This CDR3 region has 16 residues. DNA for the CDR3: TGTGCCAGCAGAGGCACAGACCTTATTAACACCGGGGAGCTGTTTTTT. The encoded protein is CASRGTDLINTGELFF.

The chain combines TRBV7-2 with TRBJ2-1; 14 bases agree with TRBD2. Germline CDR1 reads SGHTA; CDR2 reads FQGNSA. V shed 5 bases and J 7 bases; nucleotides not matched to a gene: 10. There are 17 residues in the CDR3. The CDR3 here is CASSDTTSGGALNEQFF. The CDR3 nucleotides are TGTGCCAGCAGCGACACGACTAGCGGGGGGGCTCTTAATGAGCAGTTCTTC.

The chain uses TRBV4-1 and TRBJ1-2; the match to TRBD1 covers 7 bases. J lost 4 bases, V lost 6 bases, and 11 bases had no gene match. Germline V gene lookup returns CDR1 MGHRA and CDR2 YSYEKL. The CDR3 loop spans 15 amino acids. The CDR3 reads CASSHNRGYGYGYTF. The DNA of the CDR3 is TGCGCCAGCAGTCATAACAGGGGCTACGGCTATGGCTACACCTTC.

This clone has more than one count but fewer than ten. The J gene is TRBJ2-3, the V gene TRBV28; TRBD2 aligns across 15 bases. Trimming at V came to 5 bases and at J to 2 bases, leaving 11 bases not matched to a gene. The CDR3 is made up of 19 amino acids. Germline values: CDR1 MDHEN, CDR2 SYDVKM. For the CDR3, the DNA is TGTGCCAGCAGTCTTAAAGGACTAGCGGGGGGGTTCTTCACAGATACGCAGTATTTT. Translated: CASSLKGLAGGFFTDTQYF.

This sequence joins TRBV5-1 and TRBJ2-5; tentatively, D is TRBD1 (5 bases). This CDR3 is 15 amino acids long. CDR1 and CDR2 from the germline V gene are SGHRS and YFSETQ. With 6 bases removed from V and 0 bases from J, the gap between germline ends came to 15 bases. CDR3 sequence reads: CASTPSGQNQETQYF. CDR3 nucleotides: TGCGCCAGCACCCCATCCGGACAAAACCAAGAGACCCAGTACTTC.

The CDR3 nucleotides are TGTGCCAGCAGTGACCCGACAGGGGGCTACTCCTACAATGAGCAGTTCTTC. Protein: CASSDPTGGYSYNEQFF. J is TRBJ2-1 and V is TRBV6-1; 10 nucleotides agree with TRBD1. The V segment lost 3 bases and the J segment 0 bases; nucleotides outside the gene matches: 5. Germline V gene sequence: CDR1 MNHNS, CDR2 SASEGT. The CDR3 totals 17 residues.

The V gene is TRBV7-8, the J gene TRBJ2-7; 9 nucleotides align to TRBD2. The CDR3 runs 15 residues. The trim removed 4 bases at V and 3 bases at J, leaving 7 bases unmatched. CDR1 and CDR2 (germline): SGHVS, FQNEAQ. The CDR3 reads CASSSSGRHLYEQYF. The CDR3 DNA reads as TGTGCCAGCAGCTCCAGCGGGAGGCATCTCTACGAGCAGTACTTC.

The chain links TRBV5-1 to TRBJ2-1; the match to TRBD2 covers 13 bases. V was pared by 5 bases and J by 0 bases, with 8 bases of the junction left unmatched. The CDR3 loop spans 18 amino acids. CDR1 is SGHRS and CDR2 is YFSETQ in the germline V gene. The CDR3 DNA reads as TGCGCCAGCAGACTAGCGGGAGGGACACCCTCCTCCTACAATGAGCAGTTCTTC. Translation: CASRLAGGTPSSYNEQFF.

This chain uses TRBV6-1 with TRBJ2-3; D is perhaps TRBD1 (6 bases). CDR3 length: 14 residues. Trimming pared 4 bases from V and 1 base from J, leaving 9 bases between. From germline, CDR1 is MNHNS and CDR2 SASEGT. CDR3 in DNA: TGTGCCAGCAGTGTAGGGGGAGGCACAGATACGCAGTATTTT. This translates into CASSVGGGTDTQYF.

V usage is TRBV28 and J usage is TRBJ1-1; 11 bases are a match to TRBD1. The V and J ends lost 7 bases and 4 bases, in that order; junction bases with no gene match: 11. The CDR3 has 16 residues. Germline CDR1 reads MDHEN; CDR2 reads SYDVKM. For the CDR3, the DNA is TGTGCCAGCATAACCCCGGGACAGGGGGTTGGCACTGAAGCTTTCTTT. Encoded protein: CASITPGQGVGTEAFF.

The rearrangement joins TRBV29-1 to TRBJ2-1, with TRBD1 matching over 10 bases. The CDR3 extends over 14 amino acids. After removal of 4 bases from V and 4 bases from J, the junction contained 4 bases not matched to a gene. CDR1 and CDR2 from the germline V gene are SQVTM and ANQGSEA. CDR3 residues: CSVGRTGGYNEQFF. CDR3 sequence (DNA): TGCAGCGTTGGTCGGACAGGGGGATACAATGAGCAGTTCTTC.

The chain carries TRBV10-3 and TRBJ2-1; TRBD2 agrees at 11 bases. Germline CDR1 ENHRY, CDR2 SYGVKD. The length of the CDR3 is 19 residues. The V and J ends lost 10 bases and 2 bases, in that order; junction bases with no gene match: 19. DNA of the CDR3: TGTGCCACCAGGACCGGGGGTAGCGGGAGGGCCCTCGCCTACAATGAGCAGTTCTTC. Protein product: CATRTGGSGRALAYNEQFF.

The chain is built from TRBV6-1 and TRBJ1-1, with no clear D. Per germline, CDR1 MNHNS and CDR2 SASEGT. The CDR3 is made up of 13 amino acids. V was clipped by 4 bases and J by 0 bases, with 6 bases between them. The CDR3 nucleotides read TGTGCCAGCAGTGTCAGTCTGAACACTGAAGCTTTCTTT. This translates into CASSVSLNTEAFF.

The V gene is TRBV6-5, the J gene TRBJ1-2; D possibly corresponds to TRBD1 (5 bases). V shed 7 bases and J shed 4 bases, with 10 bases lying between them. Germline V gene lookup returns CDR1 MNHEY and CDR2 SVGAGI. The CDR3 consists of 12 residues. CDR3 in amino acids: CASKHGGYGYTF. As DNA, the CDR3 is TGTGCCAGCAAACACGGGGGCTATGGCTACACCTTC.

This clone was observed a single time. V usage is TRBV5-6 and J usage is TRBJ2-7; TRBD2 might be the D (5 bases). Trimming removed 0 bases at V and 3 bases at J, with 10 bases between. The CDR3 totals 14 residues. Germline loops: CDR1 SGHDT, CDR2 YYEEEE. Written as DNA, the CDR3 is TGTGCCAGCAGCTTGGCGGGGAGTAGCTACGAGCAGTACTTC. Translation gives CASSLAGSSYEQYF.

J is TRBJ2-7 and V is TRBV9; 7 nucleotides match TRBD1. The CDR3 length is 15 residues. V shed 0 bases, J shed 2 bases, and the junction held 5 bases outside the gene matches. CDR1 is SGDLS, CDR2 YYNGEE, per germline. CDR3 sequence: CASSVAGDSPYEQYF. CDR3 in DNA: TGTGCCAGCAGCGTAGCTGGGGACAGCCCCTACGAGCAGTACTTC.

There are a few counts of this clone. V and J are TRBV19 and TRBJ2-1, with 11 nucleotides matching TRBD2. CDR3 length: 15 residues. Germline V CDR1 and CDR2: LNHDA, SQIVND (reference sequence). Trimming removed 5 bases from V and 8 bases from J; junction bases left unmatched: 8. This CDR3 reads CASSPTSGSFDEQFF. DNA of the CDR3: TGTGCCAGTAGTCCCACTAGCGGGAGTTTTGATGAGCAGTTCTTC.

V is TRBV5-1 and J is TRBJ2-7; 7 bases are shared with TRBD1. The germline CDR1 and CDR2 sequences are SGHRS and YFSETQ. The CDR3 has 14 amino acids. V dropped 0 bases and J dropped 5; count of bases not matched to a gene: 5. DNA for the CDR3: TGCGCCAGCAGCTTGGACCCTGGACAGGACGAGCAGTACTTC. Its protein is CASSLDPGQDEQYF.

The chain carries TRBV6-1 and TRBJ1-5; D not certain. The CDR3 spans 14 residues. With 8 bases removed from V and 3 bases from J, the gap between germline ends came to 14 bases. Germline CDR1 is MNHNS and CDR2 is SASEGT. The DNA of the CDR3 is TGTGCCAGCGTCCCCCTAACCCTCAATCAGCCCCAGCATTTT. Its translation is CASVPLTLNQPQHF.

The chain is built from TRBV19 and TRBJ2-2; 9 nucleotides align to TRBD2. The V segment lost 3 bases and the J segment 4 bases; nucleotides outside the gene matches: 6. This CDR3 contains 16 residues. From germline, CDR1 is LNHDA and CDR2 SQIVND (reference sequence). CDR3 in amino acids: CASSISAGGSTGELFF. In DNA form, the CDR3 reads TGTGCCAGTAGTATTTCGGCGGGGGGGAGCACCGGGGAGCTGTTTTTT. Looking up the rest from reference TRBV19 and TRBJ2-2 gives the full variable domain: DGGITQSPKYLFRKEGQNVTLSCEQNLNHDAMYWYRQDPGQGLRLIYYSQIVNDFQKGDIAEGYSVSREKKESFPLTVTSAQKNPTAFYLCASSISAGGSTGELFFGEGSRLTVL.

The chain has TRBV7-2 and TRBJ2-3; the match to TRBD2 covers 11 bases. J was trimmed by 11 bases and V by 5 bases; bases with no gene match: 3. The CDR3 has 12 residues. Germline CDR1 reads SGHTA; CDR2 reads FQGNSA. CDR3 in amino acids: CASSATSGGQYF. The CDR3 DNA is TGTGCCAGCAGCGCCACTAGCGGGGGGCAGTATTTT.

The chain joins TRBV7-8 to TRBJ1-3, with 10 bases that match TRBD1. CDR1 and CDR2 from the germline V gene are SGHVS and FQNEAQ. The ends lost 7 bases at V and 0 bases at J; junction bases unmatched: 15. The CDR3 sequence is 19 residues long. The CDR3 spells CASTPYHPGQGYSGNTIYF. The CDR3 nucleotides read TGTGCCAGCACCCCCTATCACCCGGGACAGGGGTACTCTGGAAACACCATATATTTT.

The chain recombines TRBV5-6 with TRBJ2-5, with 7 nucleotides matching TRBD2. CDR1 and CDR2 (germline): SGHDT, YYEEEE. V shed 4 bases and J 5 bases; nucleotides not matched to a gene: 8. CDR3 length: 14 residues. The CDR3: CASSAGSGGETQYF. In nucleotides, the CDR3 is TGTGCCAGCAGCGCGGGTTCCGGGGGGGAGACCCAGTACTTC.

This clone was recorded a few times. The V and J genes are TRBV7-6 and TRBJ1-1; perhaps TRBD1 as D (6 bases). CDR1 and CDR2 from the germline V gene are SGHVS and FNYEAQ. V gave up 4 bases and J gave up 1 base, with 7 bases separating them. CDR3 length: 13 residues. CDR3 coding DNA: TGTGCCAGCAGCTCGACAGGGAACACTGAAGCTTTCTTT. It specifies CASSSTGNTEAFF.

The rearrangement links TRBV15 to TRBJ1-2; D gene uncertain. Deletions cut 4 bases from V and 2 bases from J, with 8 bases between. The V gene's germline CDR1 is LNHNV and CDR2 YYDKDF (reference sequence). The CDR3 covers 13 residues. CDR3 amino acids: CATSTRGNYGYTF. CDR3 bases: TGTGCCACCAGCACCCGAGGCAACTATGGCTACACCTTC. The complete variable domain, with remaining parts taken from reference TRBV15 and TRBJ1-2, reads DAMVIQNPRYQVTQFGKPVTLSCSQTLNHNVMYWYQQKSSQAPKLLFHYYDKDFNNEADTPDNFQSRRPNTSFCFLDIRSPGLGDTAMYLCATSTRGNYGYTFGSGTRLTVV.

The chain employs TRBV9 and TRBJ1-2; 7 bases are shared with TRBD1. V was pared by 3 bases and J by 4 bases, with 9 bases of the junction left unmatched. This CDR3 has 15 amino acids. CDR1 and CDR2 from the germline V gene are SGDLS and YYNGEE. CDR3 loop: CASSATTGVTYGYTF. The DNA for the CDR3 is TGTGCCAGCAGCGCGACAACAGGGGTCACCTATGGCTACACCTTC.

The V gene is TRBV28, the J gene TRBJ2-5; 8 bases fit TRBD1. Trimming cost V 5 bases and J 4 bases; bases outside gene matches: 6. The CDR3 runs to 14 residues. In germline, CDR1 is MDHEN, CDR2 SYDVKM. The CDR3 region has the DNA TGTGCCAGCAGTCCCGGACAGGGAAGAGAGACCCAGTACTTC. It codes for CASSPGQGRETQYF.